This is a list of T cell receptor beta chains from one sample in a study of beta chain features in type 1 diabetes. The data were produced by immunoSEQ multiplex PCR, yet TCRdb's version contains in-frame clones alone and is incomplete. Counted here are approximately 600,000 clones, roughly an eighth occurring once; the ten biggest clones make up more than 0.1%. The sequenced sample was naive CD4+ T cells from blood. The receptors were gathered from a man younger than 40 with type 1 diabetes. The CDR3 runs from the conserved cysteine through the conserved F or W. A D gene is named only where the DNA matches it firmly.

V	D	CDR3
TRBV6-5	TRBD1	CASNRQGSGANVLTF
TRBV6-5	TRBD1	CASSKTGGEQFF
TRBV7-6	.	CASSLVSGTDTEAFF
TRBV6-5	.	CASSSDYKNYGYTF
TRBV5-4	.	CASSLFGSSYEQYF
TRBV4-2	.	CASSQDRARPYGYTF
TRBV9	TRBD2	CASSPTSGVTDTQYF
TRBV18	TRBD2	CASSLAGDPINEQFF
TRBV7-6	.	CASSPWTANYEQYF
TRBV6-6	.	CASSYDSPLHF
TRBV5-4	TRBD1	CASSSPGQGHTEAFF
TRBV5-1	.	CASLKDTGNEQFF
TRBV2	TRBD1	CASRSGTVTYEQYF
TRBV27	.	CASSSQGHQPQHF
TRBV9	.	CASSASGGLYTGELFF
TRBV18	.	CASSHDKRFNEQFF
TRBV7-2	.	CASSRKGNEQFF
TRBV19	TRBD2	CATSSGGGTDTQYF
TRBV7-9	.	CASSLVRYNEQFF
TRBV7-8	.	CASSLEINYGYTF
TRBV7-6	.	CASSLGNSLNSPLHF
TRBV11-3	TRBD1	CASSFSTGGNTEAFF
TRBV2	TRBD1	CASRRTGRETQYF
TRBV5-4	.	CASSLAGEGGNQPQHF
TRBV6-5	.	CASSYSRGNTIYF
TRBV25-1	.	CASSEAIWGANEQYF
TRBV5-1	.	CASSLGQHTGELFF
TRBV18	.	CASSPARVGEKLFF
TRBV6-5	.	CASSLSFRQETQYF
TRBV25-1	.	CASSGGGGLYEQYF
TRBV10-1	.	CASSDIMGEDTQYF
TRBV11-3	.	CASSPPWVTDTQYF
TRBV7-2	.	CASSLTEFYEQYF
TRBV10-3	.	CAITGTPNTGELFF
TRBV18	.	CASSPTAGNNEQFF
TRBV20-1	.	CSAPSNEKLFF
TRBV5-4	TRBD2	CASSLTSGGAGEQFF
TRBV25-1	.	CASSVGAGLYGYTF
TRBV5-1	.	CASSLEGGTYEQYF
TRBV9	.	CASSVAAGVDGNTIYF
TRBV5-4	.	CASSSKVAYNYGYTF
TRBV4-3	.	CASSQQSRGYNEQFF
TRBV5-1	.	CASSRFEEETQYF
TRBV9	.	CASSRTGDTQYF
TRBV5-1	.	CASSLARAAGEQYF
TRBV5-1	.	CASSLTGVGSNQPQHF
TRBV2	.	CASRSGEYTEAFF
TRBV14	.	CASSHRDSTLGANVLTF
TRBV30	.	CAWSPGPNQPQHF
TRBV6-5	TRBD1	CASSYSGQGSGNTIYF
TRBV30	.	CAWRTPPSTDTQYF
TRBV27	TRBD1	CASNKRAGGTVNTEAFF
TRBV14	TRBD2	CASSPIAGGSTDTQYF
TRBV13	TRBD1	CASSLDLAGGLSEAFF